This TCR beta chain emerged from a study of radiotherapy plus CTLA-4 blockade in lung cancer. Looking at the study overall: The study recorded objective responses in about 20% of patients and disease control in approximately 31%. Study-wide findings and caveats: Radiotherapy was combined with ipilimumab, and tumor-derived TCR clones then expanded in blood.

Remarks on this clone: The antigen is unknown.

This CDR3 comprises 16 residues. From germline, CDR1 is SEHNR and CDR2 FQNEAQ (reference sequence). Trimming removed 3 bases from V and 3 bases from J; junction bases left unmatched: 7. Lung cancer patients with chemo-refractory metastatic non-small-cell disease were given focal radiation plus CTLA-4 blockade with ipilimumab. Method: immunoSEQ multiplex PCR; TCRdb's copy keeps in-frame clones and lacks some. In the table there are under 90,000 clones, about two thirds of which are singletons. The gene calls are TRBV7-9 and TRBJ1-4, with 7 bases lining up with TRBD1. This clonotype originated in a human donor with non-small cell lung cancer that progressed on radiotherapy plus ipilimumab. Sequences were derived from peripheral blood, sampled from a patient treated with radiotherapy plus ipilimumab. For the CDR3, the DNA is TGTGCCAGCAGCTTGATCAGGGGGGGATCTAATGAAAAACTGTTTTTT. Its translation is CASSLIRGGSNEKLFF.